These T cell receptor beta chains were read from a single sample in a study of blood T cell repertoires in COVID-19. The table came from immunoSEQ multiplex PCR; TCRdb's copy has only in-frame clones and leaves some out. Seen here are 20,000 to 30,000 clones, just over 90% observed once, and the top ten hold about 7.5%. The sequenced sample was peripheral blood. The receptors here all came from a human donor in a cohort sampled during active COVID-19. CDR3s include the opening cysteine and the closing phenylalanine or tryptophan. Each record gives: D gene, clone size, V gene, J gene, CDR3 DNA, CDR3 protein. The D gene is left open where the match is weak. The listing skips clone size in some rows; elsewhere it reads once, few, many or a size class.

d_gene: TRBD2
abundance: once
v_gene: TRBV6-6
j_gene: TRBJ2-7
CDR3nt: TGTGCCAGCAGTTACTTGGGAGGGCCCGGCGAGCAGTACTTC
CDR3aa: CASSYLGGPGEQYF

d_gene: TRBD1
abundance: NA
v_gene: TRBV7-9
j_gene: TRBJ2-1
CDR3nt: TGTGCCAGCAGCTTGACCCCAGGGGGGCAGTTCTTC
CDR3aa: CASSLTPGGQFF

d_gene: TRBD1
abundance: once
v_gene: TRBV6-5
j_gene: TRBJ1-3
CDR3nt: TGTGCCAGCAGTTCCAGGGGGGACTCTGGAAACACCATATATTTT
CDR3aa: CASSSRGDSGNTIYF

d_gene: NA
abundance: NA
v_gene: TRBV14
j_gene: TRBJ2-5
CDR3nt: TGTGCCAGCAGCCAGGACCTCGGGACAAATCAAGAGACCCAGTACTTC
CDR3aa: CASSQDLGTNQETQYF

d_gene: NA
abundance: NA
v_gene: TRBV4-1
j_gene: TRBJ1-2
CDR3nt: TGCGCCAGCAGCCAAGCTTATGAAAGGGGCGGATATGGCTACACCTTC
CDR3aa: CASSQAYERGGYGYTF

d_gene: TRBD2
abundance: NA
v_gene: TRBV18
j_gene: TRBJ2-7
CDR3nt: TGTGCCAGCTCACCCTCTCAGTGGACTAGTGGGGCGAGCGAGCAGTACTTC
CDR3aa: CASSPSQWTSGASEQYF

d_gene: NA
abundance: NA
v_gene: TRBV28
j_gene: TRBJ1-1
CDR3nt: TGTGCCAGCAGTTTCGGGTGGCGCCCGCGGCGTAGACAAGCTTTCTTT
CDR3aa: CASSFGWRPRRRQAFF

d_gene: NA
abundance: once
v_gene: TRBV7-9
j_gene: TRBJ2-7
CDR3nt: TGTGCCAGCAGCTCAACACCAGAAATTACCGAGCAGTACTTC
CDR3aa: CASSSTPEITEQYF

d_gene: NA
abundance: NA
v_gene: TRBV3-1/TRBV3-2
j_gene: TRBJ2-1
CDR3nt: TGTGCCAGCAGCCAGGCGGTTTATGAGCAGTTCTTC
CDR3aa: CASSQAVYEQFF

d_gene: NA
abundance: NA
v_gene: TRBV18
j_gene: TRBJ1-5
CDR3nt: TGTGCCAGCTCACACACCAGGGGTTTGAGCAATCAGCCCCAGCATTTT
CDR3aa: CASSHTRGLSNQPQHF

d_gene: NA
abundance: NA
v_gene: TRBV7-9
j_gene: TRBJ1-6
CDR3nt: TGTGCCAGCAGTTCCGGTTCTAATTCACCCCTCCACTTT
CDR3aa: CASSSGSNSPLHF

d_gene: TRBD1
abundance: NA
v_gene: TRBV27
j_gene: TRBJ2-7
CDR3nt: TGTGCCAGCAGTCGCGGGACAGGGGGCTCCTACGAGCAGTACTTC
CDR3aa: CASSRGTGGSYEQYF

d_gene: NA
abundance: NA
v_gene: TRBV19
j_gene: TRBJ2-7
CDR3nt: TGTGCCAGTAGTATAATAACAGGGAAGCGGTACGAGCAGTACTTC
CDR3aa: CASSIITGKRYEQYF

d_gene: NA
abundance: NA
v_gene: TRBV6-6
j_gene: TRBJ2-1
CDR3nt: TGTGCCAGCAGTTACTCGAGTGAGAGCTCCTACAATGAGCAGTTCTTC
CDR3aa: CASSYSSESSYNEQFF

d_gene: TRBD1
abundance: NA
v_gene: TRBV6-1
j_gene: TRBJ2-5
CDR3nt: TGTGCCAGCAGTGAGAACAGGGGTCCCCAAGAGACCCAGTACTTC
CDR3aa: CASSENRGPQETQYF

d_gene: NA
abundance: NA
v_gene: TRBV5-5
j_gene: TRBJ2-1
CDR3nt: TGTGCCAGCAGCGTTCCACAACTAGCAGTCAATGAGCAGTTCTTC
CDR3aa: CASSVPQLAVNEQFF

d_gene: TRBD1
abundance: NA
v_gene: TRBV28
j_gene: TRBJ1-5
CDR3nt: TGTGCCAGCAGGGCGGACAGGGTCCCAAGAAGGTCCCAGCATTTT
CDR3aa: CASRADRVPRRSQHF

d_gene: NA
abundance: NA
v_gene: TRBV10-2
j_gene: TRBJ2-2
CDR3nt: TGCGCCAGCAGTGACAGAAGCACCGGGGAGCTGTTTTTT
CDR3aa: CASSDRSTGELFF

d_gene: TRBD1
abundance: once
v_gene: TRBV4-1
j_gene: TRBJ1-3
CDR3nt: TGCGCCAGCAGCCAAGCCGGGACAGTGGGAAACACCATATATTTT
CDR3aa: CASSQAGTVGNTIYF

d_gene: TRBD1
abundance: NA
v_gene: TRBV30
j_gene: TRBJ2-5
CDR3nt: TGTGCCTGGAGTGTACGGGGGACAGGGCGAGAGACCCAGTACTTC
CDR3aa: CAWSVRGTGRETQYF

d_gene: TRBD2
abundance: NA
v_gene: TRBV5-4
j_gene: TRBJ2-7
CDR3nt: TGTGCCAGCAGCATGGCCGCGGGACTATCCTACGAGCAGTACTTC
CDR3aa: CASSMAAGLSYEQYF

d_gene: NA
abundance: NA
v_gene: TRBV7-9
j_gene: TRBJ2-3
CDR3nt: TGTGCCAGCAGCTTAATCTCGGCGGGCGATACGCAGTATTTT
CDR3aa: CASSLISAGDTQYF

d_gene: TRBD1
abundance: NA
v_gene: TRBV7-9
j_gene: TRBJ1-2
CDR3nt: TGTGCCAGCATCTTAACAGGGGATCATGGCTACACCTTC
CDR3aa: CASILTGDHGYTF

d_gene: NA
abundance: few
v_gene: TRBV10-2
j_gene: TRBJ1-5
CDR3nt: TGCGCCAGCAGTCTCGGGAGTCAGCCCCAGCATTTT
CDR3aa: CASSLGSQPQHF

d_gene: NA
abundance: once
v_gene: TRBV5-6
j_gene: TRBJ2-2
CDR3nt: TGTGCCAGCAGCCCCGGGGCAACAGTACAGGGAGCCACCGGGGAGCTGTTTTTT
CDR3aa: CASSPGATVQGATGELFF

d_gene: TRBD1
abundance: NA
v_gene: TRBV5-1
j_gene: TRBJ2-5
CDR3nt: TGCGCCAGCAGCGACCGACAGGGTAGGGGGGAGACCCAGTACTTC
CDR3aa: CASSDRQGRGETQYF

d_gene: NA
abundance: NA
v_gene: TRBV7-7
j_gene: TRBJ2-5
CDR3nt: TGTGCCAGCAGCTTAGGGCTCAGGGCAGACCAAGAGACCCAGTACTTC
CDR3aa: CASSLGLRADQETQYF

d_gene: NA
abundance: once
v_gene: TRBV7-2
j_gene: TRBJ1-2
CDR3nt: TGTGCCAGCAGCTTAGGCCAGGGTAAAGGCTACACCTTC
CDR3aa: CASSLGQGKGYTF

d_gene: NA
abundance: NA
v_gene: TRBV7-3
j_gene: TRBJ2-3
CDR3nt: TGTGCCAGCAGCTTAACGTATCAGAGCACAGATACGCAGTATTTT
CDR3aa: CASSLTYQSTDTQYF

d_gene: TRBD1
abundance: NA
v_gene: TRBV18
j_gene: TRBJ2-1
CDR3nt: TGTGCCAGCTCCGAGGACAGGGGGCCCCTCAATGAGCAGTTCTTC
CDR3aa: CASSEDRGPLNEQFF

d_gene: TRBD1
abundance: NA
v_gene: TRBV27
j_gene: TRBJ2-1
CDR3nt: TGTGCCACCTTCCTCTTAGGACAGGGGGGTGAGCAGTTCTTC
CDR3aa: CATFLLGQGGEQFF

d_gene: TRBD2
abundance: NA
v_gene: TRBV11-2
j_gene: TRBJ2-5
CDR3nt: TGTGCCAGCACCCTCCAGCGGGGGAAACAAGAGACCCAGTACTTC
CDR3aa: CASTLQRGKQETQYF

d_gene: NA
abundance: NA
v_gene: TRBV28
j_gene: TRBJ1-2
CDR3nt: TGTGCCACCGGACAGTCCAACTATGGCTACACCTTC
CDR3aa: CATGQSNYGYTF

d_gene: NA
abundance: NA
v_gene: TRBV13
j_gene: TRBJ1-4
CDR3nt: TGTGCCAGCAGCTTTGGGTACAGGTTTGGTGAAAAACTGTTTTTT
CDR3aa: CASSFGYRFGEKLFF

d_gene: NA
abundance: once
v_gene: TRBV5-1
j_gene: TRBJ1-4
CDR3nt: TGCGCCAGCAGGTCTGGGGGGGTCGTGAATGAAAAACTGTTTTTT
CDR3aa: CASRSGGVVNEKLFF

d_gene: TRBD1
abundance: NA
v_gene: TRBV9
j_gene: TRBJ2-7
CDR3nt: TGTGCCAGCAGCGCCCGGACAGGCTACTACGAGCAGTACTTC
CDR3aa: CASSARTGYYEQYF

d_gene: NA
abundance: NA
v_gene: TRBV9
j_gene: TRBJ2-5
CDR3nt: TGTGCCAGCAGCGTAGCTAGCGCCCAAGAGACCCAGTACTTC
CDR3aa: CASSVASAQETQYF

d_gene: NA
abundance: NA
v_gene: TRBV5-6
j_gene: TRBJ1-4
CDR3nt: TGTGCCAGCAGCTTGGAGGGGGAATTGGGGGAAAAACTGTTTTTT
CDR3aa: CASSLEGELGEKLFF

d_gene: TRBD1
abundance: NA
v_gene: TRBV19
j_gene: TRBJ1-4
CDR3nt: TGTGCCAGTAGTATCGCGCCGGGACAGGGAAGTGAAAAACTGTTTTTT
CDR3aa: CASSIAPGQGSEKLFF

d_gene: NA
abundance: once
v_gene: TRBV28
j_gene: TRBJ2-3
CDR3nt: TGTGCCAGCAGTCCTAGCAATGGGTGGGCTAGCCCGTATTTT
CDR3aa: CASSPSNGWASPYF

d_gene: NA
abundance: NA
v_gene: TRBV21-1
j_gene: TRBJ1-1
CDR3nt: TGTGCCAGCAGCAAATGGTGTCAGGGGAACACTGAAGCTTTCTTT
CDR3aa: CASSKWCQGNTEAFF

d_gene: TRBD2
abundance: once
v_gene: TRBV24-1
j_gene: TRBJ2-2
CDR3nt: TGTGCCACCAGTGATCCACCCGGCGGGAGGGCGGGCACCGGGGAGCTGTTTTTT
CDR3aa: CATSDPPGGRAGTGELFF

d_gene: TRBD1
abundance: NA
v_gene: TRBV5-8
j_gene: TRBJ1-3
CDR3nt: TGTGCCAGCAGATCGGACAGGGAAGGAAACACCATATATTTT
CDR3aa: CASRSDREGNTIYF

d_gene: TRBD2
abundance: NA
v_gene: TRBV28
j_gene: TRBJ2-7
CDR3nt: TGTGCCAGCAGTTATAGGACTACTAGCGCGTACTCCTACGAGCAGTACTTC
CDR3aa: CASSYRTTSAYSYEQYF

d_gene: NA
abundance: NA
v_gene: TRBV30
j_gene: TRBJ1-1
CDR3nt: TGTGCCTGGAGCTTTAAGGGGGGGACTGAAGCTTTCTTT
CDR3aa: CAWSFKGGTEAFF

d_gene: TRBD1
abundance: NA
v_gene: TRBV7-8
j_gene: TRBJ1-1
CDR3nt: TGTGCCAGCAGCTTAGTGGGACAGGGTAAGAGGGGCACTGAAGCTTTCTTT
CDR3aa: CASSLVGQGKRGTEAFF

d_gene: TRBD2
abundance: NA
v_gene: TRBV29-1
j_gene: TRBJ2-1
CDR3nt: TGCAGCGTTGAAAGAGGGACTAGCGGAGACAATGAGCAGTTCTTC
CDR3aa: CSVERGTSGDNEQFF

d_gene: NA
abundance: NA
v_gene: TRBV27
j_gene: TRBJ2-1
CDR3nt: TGTGCCAGCAGTTTACGAGGGAAAGACAATGAGCAGTTCTTC
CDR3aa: CASSLRGKDNEQFF

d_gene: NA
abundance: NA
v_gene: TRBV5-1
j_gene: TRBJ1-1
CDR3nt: TGCGCCAGCAGCTCGACAGGAACTAACACTGAAGCTTTCTTT
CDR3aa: CASSSTGTNTEAFF

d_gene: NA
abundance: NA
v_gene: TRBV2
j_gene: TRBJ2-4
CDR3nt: TGTGCCAGCAGTGAACGGGAACTAGCCAAAAACATTCAGTACTTC
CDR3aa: CASSERELAKNIQYF